This T cell receptor beta chain is from a study of cytomegalovirus exposure and HLA in healthy donors. About the study: Within the Caucasian-associated ancestry cluster were 65% to 85% of the roughly 400 genotyped donors.

Turning to this clone: Germline is not matched at one junction end, which may reflect a read error.

Each donor was healthy, and each was a bone marrow donor. In the PCR, 60 Vbeta and 13 Jbeta primers were used. Profiling relied on immunoSEQ multiplex PCR, and the TCRdb table lists in-frame clones only, not all of them. The sample contains approximately 75,000 clones, roughly 75% of which appear only once. Germline V gene lookup returns CDR1 SGHRS and CDR2 YFSETQ. This CDR3 region has 15 residues. The genes are TRBV5-1 and TRBJ1-5, with D maybe TRBD1 (6 bases). This sequence was found in a male donor in good health and CMV-seronegative. The sample comprised PBMCs. In DNA form, the CDR3 reads TGCGCCAGCAGCTGGAAGGGGGATAGCAATCAGCCCCAGAATTTT. Encoded protein: CASSWKGDSNQPQNF.